The entry below describes one TCR beta chain. The same CDR3 can be traced to other DNA sequences in this sample. This record belongs to a study of OX40 agonist ivuxolimab in advanced cancers. Study-level background: Patients received intravenous ivuxolimab every 2 weeks at 0.01 to 10 mg/kg. Prior anti-PD-1, anti-PD-L1 or anti-CTLA-4 therapy was allowed; 40% had some.

Only in-frame clones appear in the TCRdb table, and some are missing; sequencing was by immunoSEQ multiplex PCR. In the table there are 45,000 to 65,000 clones, about four fifths of which are singletons. CDR3 length: 14 amino acids. V dropped 0 bases and J dropped 5 bases, with 11 bases sitting between them. Germline lookup yields CDR1 SGHNT and CDR2 YYREEE (reference sequence). The genes are TRBV5-4 and TRBJ1-1, with a possible D match to TRBD1 (6 bases). The sequence was collected from an adult with an advanced solid tumor such as melanoma, head and neck, liver or kidney cancer. The material sequenced was CD4+ or CD8+ T cells sorted from blood, taken in a trial of the OX40 agonist ivuxolimab. The CDR3 nucleotides read TGTGCCAGCAGCTTGGAACAGGGAGGAACTGAAGCTTTCTTT. It translates to CASSLEQGGTEAFF. Combining the CDR3 with reference TRBV5-4 and TRBJ1-1 gives the whole variable domain ETGVTQSPTHLIKTRGQQVTLRCSSQSGHNTVSWYQQALGQGPQFIFQYYREEENGRGNFPPRFSGLQFPNYSSELNVNALELDDSALYLCASSLEQGGTEAFFGQGTRLTVV.